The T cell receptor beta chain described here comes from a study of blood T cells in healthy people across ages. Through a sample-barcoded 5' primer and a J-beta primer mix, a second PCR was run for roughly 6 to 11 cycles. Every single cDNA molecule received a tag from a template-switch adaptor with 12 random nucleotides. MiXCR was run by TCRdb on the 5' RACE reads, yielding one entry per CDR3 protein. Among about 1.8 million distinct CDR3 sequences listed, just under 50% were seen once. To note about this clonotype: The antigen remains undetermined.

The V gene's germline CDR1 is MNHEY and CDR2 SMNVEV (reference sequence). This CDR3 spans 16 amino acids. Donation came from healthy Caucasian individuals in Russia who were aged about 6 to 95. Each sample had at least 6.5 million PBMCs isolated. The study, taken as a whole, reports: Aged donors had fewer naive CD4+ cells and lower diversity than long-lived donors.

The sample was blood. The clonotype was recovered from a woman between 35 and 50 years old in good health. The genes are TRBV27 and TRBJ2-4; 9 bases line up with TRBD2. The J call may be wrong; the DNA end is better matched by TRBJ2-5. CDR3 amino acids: CASSLSPSGVEETQYF. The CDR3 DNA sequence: TGTGCCAGCAGTTTATCCCCTAGCGGGGTAGAAGAGACCCAGTACTTC.